The 7 T cell receptor beta chains below were found in one sample sequenced in a study of vaccination effects on CD4 cells after COVID-19. Antigen-specific CD4+ T cell clonotypes were called by their expansion after viral peptide-pool culture in ViraFEST. Culturing for 10 to 11 days preceded CD4+ T cell isolation. No vaccinee had earlier SARS-CoV-2 infection, and nucleocapsid antibodies were negative. For these receptors, no antigen is known. Sequenced by immunoSEQ multiplex PCR; TCRdb stores in-frame clones only, minus some. The sample includes tens of thousands of clones, about 76% of them seen just once. Here the sequenced sample was CD4+ T cells from PBMCs cultured with SARS-CoV-2 spike peptides, taken before COVID-19 vaccination. Receptors originate from a human donor who received a COVID-19 vaccine.

The chain combines TRBV9 with TRBJ2-6; D remains unclear. Germline V gives CDR1 SGDLS, CDR2 YYNGEE. V shed 0 bases and J shed 16 bases, with 14 bases lying between them. The CDR3 has 13 residues. The DNA of the CDR3 is TGTGCCAGCAGCGTAGAGGAGTGGTTGATGCTGACTTTC. This translates into CASSVEEWLMLTF.

The rearrangement joins TRBV11-2 to TRBJ2-2; weak D call: TRBD1 (6 bases). The ends were cut back, 0 bases at V and 2 bases at J, with 13 bases in the middle. The CDR3 runs to 17 residues. The V gene's germline CDR1 is SGHAT and CDR2 FQNNGV. The CDR3 region has the DNA TGTGCCAGCAGCTTAGATCCTTTCAGGGGTAACACCGGGGAGCTGTTTTTT. This gives the protein CASSLDPFRGNTGELFF.

V usage is TRBV30 and J usage is TRBJ1-1, with D uncertain. The CDR3 totals 13 residues. The V gene's germline CDR1 is GTSNPN and CDR2 SVGIG (reference sequence). The V and J ends lost 0 bases and 1 base respectively, with 6 bases between them. CDR3 protein: CAWSVQANTEAFF. Written as DNA, the CDR3 is TGTGCCTGGAGTGTGCAAGCGAACACTGAAGCTTTCTTT.

The gene calls are TRBV13 and TRBJ2-3; D may be TRBD2 (7 bases). Germline values: CDR1 PRHDT, CDR2 FYEKMQ (reference sequence). The CDR3 spans 15 residues. The V end lost 3 bases, the J end lost 6 bases, and 16 bases lay between the germline ends. The CDR3 DNA follows: TGTGCCAGCAGCTTGTTGGCGGGGGCCGGGGATACGCAGTATTTT. Translating it yields CASSLLAGAGDTQYF.

This chain links TRBV19 with TRBJ2-7, with 8 positions matching TRBD1. The junction had 7 bases not matched to a gene; V was cut back by 7 bases and J by 5 bases. Per germline, CDR1 LNHDA and CDR2 SQIVND (reference sequence). The length of the CDR3 is 13 residues. CDR3 in amino acids: CASIRSGGDEQYF. The CDR3 DNA follows: TGTGCCAGTATCAGGTCAGGGGGCGACGAGCAGTACTTC.

The rearrangement uses TRBV12-3 or TRBV12-4 and TRBJ2-2; D remains ambiguous. V shed 5 bases and J shed 7 bases, with 8 bases lying between them. The CDR3 covers 12 residues. The CDR3 loop is CASSQTLGELFF. The CDR3 DNA follows: TGTGCCAGCAGTCAGACACTCGGGGAGCTGTTTTTT.

The J gene is TRBJ1-5, the V gene TRBV23-1, with D unresolved. TRBV23-1 is identified as an open reading frame with a role that is uncertain. V lost 2 bases, J lost 3 bases, and 11 bases lay in between. This CDR3 contains 15 residues. CDR3 coding DNA: TGCGCCAGCAGTCAAGGCGAAGAATCCAATCAGCCCCAGCATTTT. Translated, it gives CASSQGEESNQPQHF.